This record covers a single TCR beta chain. Its antigen is not identified. The investigators reverse transcribed all of the isolated RNA, so they sequenced expressed TCRB transcripts. Sequenced by immunoSEQ multiplex PCR; TCRdb stores in-frame clones only, minus some. This table holds 150,000 to 190,000 clones, about 9.3% found once. Stem cell-like memory, regulatory, central memory and naive CD4+ cells were sorted via CD45RO/CCR7/CD25/CD127/CD95/CD27. Each population that was sorted was more than 98% pure. Trimming left V 1 base short and J 4 bases short, with 4 bases between. The CDR3 is 12 residues long. The germline V gene encodes CDR1 SGHVS and CDR2 FQNEAQ. The sample belongs to a study of beta chain features in type 1 diabetes. Study results and caveats: Moderate but significant shortening of TCRB CDR3s was recorded in all four CD4+ subsets from Type 1 diabetes patients. At VDJ recombination sites, type 1 diabetes patients had fewer insertions and more deleted nucleotides.

The clonotype comes from a man aged 30 to 45 with type 1 diabetes. This sequence joins TRBV7-8 and TRBJ1-2; D not certain. The sequenced material came from central memory CD4+ T cells from blood. This CDR3 reads CASSLGGYGYTF. The CDR3 region has the DNA TGTGCCAGCAGCTTAGGAGGCTATGGCTACACCTTC. The full variable domain, with the rest looked up from reference TRBV7-8 and TRBJ1-2, is GAGVSQSPRYKVAKRGQDVALRCDPISGHVSLFWYQQALGQGPEFLTYFQNEAQLDKSGLPSDRFFAERPEGSVSTLKIQRTQQEDSAVYLCASSLGGYGYTFGSGTRLTVV.